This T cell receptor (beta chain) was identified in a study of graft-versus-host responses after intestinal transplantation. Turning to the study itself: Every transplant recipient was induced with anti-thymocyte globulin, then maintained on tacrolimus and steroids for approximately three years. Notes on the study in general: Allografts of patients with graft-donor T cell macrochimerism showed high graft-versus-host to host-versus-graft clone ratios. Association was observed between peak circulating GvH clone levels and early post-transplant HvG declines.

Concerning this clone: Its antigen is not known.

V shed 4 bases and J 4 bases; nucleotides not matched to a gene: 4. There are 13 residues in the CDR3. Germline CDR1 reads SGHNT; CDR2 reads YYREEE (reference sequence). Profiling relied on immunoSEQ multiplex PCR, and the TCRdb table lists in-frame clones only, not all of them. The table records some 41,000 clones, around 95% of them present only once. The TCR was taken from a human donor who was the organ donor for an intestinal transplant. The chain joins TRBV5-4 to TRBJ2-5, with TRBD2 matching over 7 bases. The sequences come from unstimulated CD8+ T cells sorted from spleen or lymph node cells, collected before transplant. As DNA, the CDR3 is TGTGCCAGCAGCGGGGACTATACAGAGACCCAGTACTTC. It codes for CASSGDYTETQYF.